A selection of T cell receptor beta chains follows, all from one sample in a study of OX40 agonist ivuxolimab in advanced cancers. The assay was immunoSEQ multiplex PCR, and TCRdb's table has in-frame clones only and misses some. The sample has approximately 23,000 clones; 80% to 90% are singletons. Material: CD4+ or CD8+ T cells sorted from blood, obtained in a trial of the OX40 agonist ivuxolimab. The receptors originated from an adult with an advanced solid tumor such as melanoma, head and neck, liver or kidney cancer. CDR3s include the opening cysteine and the closing phenylalanine or tryptophan. The order of the fields is J gene, D gene, V gene, clone size, CDR3 length, CDR3 DNA, CDR3 protein. The D gene is left open where the match is weak. Clone sizes are given selectively: once, few, many, or a class where the clone is expanded.

TRBJ2-1,-,TRBV9,-,16,TGTGCCAGCAGCGTAGAGGGGAGGGGGACCTACAATGAGCAGTTCTTC,CASSVEGRGTYNEQFF
TRBJ2-2,-,TRBV28,-,17,TGTGCCAGCAGTTTCCCTCTCGGCAGGGCATCAACCGGGGAGCTGTTTTTT,CASSFPLGRASTGELFF
TRBJ2-1,-,TRBV28,few,16,TGTGCCAGCAGTACCCCGATCGCACGCTCCTACAATGAGCAGTTCTTC,CASSTPIARSYNEQFF
TRBJ1-4,-,TRBV9,-,15,TGTGCCAGCAGCCCAGGGGCGGACGGAGGTGAAAAACTGTTTTTT,CASSPGADGGEKLFF
TRBJ2-7,TRBD1,TRBV7-6,-,15,TGTGCCAGCAGCCCAAAGGACAGGTATCCCTACGAGCAGTACTTC,CASSPKDRYPYEQYF
TRBJ2-5,TRBD1,TRBV29-1,once,17,TGCAGCGTTGATAAGGCAGGGGGAAGGTATTTCGGGGAGACCCAGTACTTC,CSVDKAGGRYFGETQYF
TRBJ2-4,-,TRBV11-2,-,16,TGTGCCAGCAGCTTAGCCCGGACGGGAATAAAAAGCATTCAGTACTTC,CASSLARTGIKSIQYF
TRBJ1-2,-,TRBV7-2,-,15,TGTGCCAGCAGCCCGACCCCCCGGGGGGCGCGAGGCTACACCTTC,CASSPTPRGARGYTF
TRBJ2-7,-,TRBV27,-,13,TGTGCCAGCAGTTTAGCCCGAGGTTACGAGCAGTACTTC,CASSLARGYEQYF
TRBJ2-1,TRBD2,TRBV27,-,16,TGTGCCAGCAGTTCCCCCGGGACTAGCGGGAACAATGAGCAGTTCTTC,CASSSPGTSGNNEQFF
TRBJ1-2,-,TRBV28,few,14,TGTGCCAGCGAACCTACTTTACGGGGCTATGGCTACACCTTC,CASEPTLRGYGYTF
TRBJ2-2,-,TRBV19,-,12,TGTGCCAGTAGCCCACGCCCCGGGGAGCTGTTTTTT,CASSPRPGELFF
TRBJ2-7,-,TRBV4-1,-,13,TGCGCCAGCAGCCACCAGTGGGGCGACGAGCAGTACTTC,CASSHQWGDEQYF
TRBJ1-2,-,TRBV7-9,-,11,TGTGCCACCCCCCTAAGGGATGGCTACACCTTC,CATPLRDGYTF
TRBJ1-6,-,TRBV4-3,-,14,TGCGCCAGCAGCCAGAGACAGTATAATTCACCCCTCCACTTT,CASSQRQYNSPLHF
TRBJ2-1,-,TRBV5-1,-,16,TGCGCCAGCAGCTTGAAGGGTGACAACTCCTACAATGAGCAGTTCTTC,CASSLKGDNSYNEQFF
TRBJ2-3,TRBD1,TRBV7-2,-,14,TGTGCCTGTGGCAGGGGGCCCCCGACAGATACGCAGTATTTT,CACGRGPPTDTQYF
TRBJ2-5,TRBD2,TRBV5-4,-,18,TGTGCCAGCAGCTTGCCACACAAGGGACTAGCGGGGGACGAGACCCAGTACTTC,CASSLPHKGLAGDETQYF
TRBJ2-7,TRBD1,TRBV27,-,13,TGTGCCAGCAGTCAGGGGGCTTTTTACGAGCAGTACTTC,CASSQGAFYEQYF
TRBJ1-5,-,TRBV6-9,-,13,TGTGCCAGCAGTTGGGGTGCGGGTCAGCCCCAGCATTTT,CASSWGAGQPQHF
TRBJ2-1,-,TRBV6-6,few,13,TGTGCCAGCAGTTCCGCCCCCTCCAATGAGCAGTTCTTC,CASSSAPSNEQFF
TRBJ2-1,TRBD2,TRBV15,few,16,TGTGCCACCAGCGGCGGGGGGGCCTGGACCTACAATGAGCAGTTCTTC,CATSGGGAWTYNEQFF
TRBJ2-7,-,TRBV11-2,-,13,TGTGCCAGCGAAAATACAGACAGCTACGAGCAGTACTTC,CASENTDSYEQYF
TRBJ2-1,-,TRBV11-3,-,15,TGTGCCAGCAGCCACCCACGGGGCCGGGTAAATGAGCAGTTCTTC,CASSHPRGRVNEQFF
TRBJ2-3,-,TRBV5-1,-,14,TGCGCCAGCAGAACTAGCTGGGGGAGCGATGCGCAGTATTTT,CASRTSWGSDAQYF
TRBJ2-3,TRBD2,TRBV19,-,15,TGTGCCAGTACCTGGGGCGGGGGTTACACAGATACGCAGTATTTT,CASTWGGGYTDTQYF
TRBJ1-1,-,TRBV4-1,-,14,TGCGCCAGCAGCCAAGTATTCAGTTTGGGTGAAGCTTTCTTT,CASSQVFSLGEAFF
TRBJ2-2,-,TRBV7-9,few,16,TGTGCCAGCAGCTGGGTCAGGGGAACGAACACCGGGGAGCTGTTTTTT,CASSWVRGTNTGELFF
TRBJ2-4,-,TRBV28,-,14,TGTGCCAGCAGTTTCAGGGGCCCCTTGAACATTCAGTACTTC,CASSFRGPLNIQYF
TRBJ1-6,TRBD1,TRBV19,-,14,TGTGCCAGTAGTAAGACAGGGGAGCGGTCACCCCTCCACTTT,CASSKTGERSPLHF
TRBJ1-2,-,TRBV7-9,-,15,TGTGCCAGCAGCTTAGAAACGGGAGCTAACTATGGCTACACCTTC,CASSLETGANYGYTF
TRBJ1-3,-,TRBV11-3,-,13,TGTGCCCGAGACGGGGAATCTGGAAACACCATATATTTT,CARDGESGNTIYF
TRBJ1-1,-,TRBV2,-,18,TGTGCCAGCAACCCCAGGGCTACGGTCAGAGAGGGTGGAACTGAAGCTTTCTTT,CASNPRATVREGGTEAFF
TRBJ1-2,-,TRBV6-6,-,11,TGTGCCAGCAGTGCCAGTAATGGCTACACCTTC,CASSASNGYTF
TRBJ1-3,-,TRBV30,-,12,TGTGCCTGGAGGAAGGGAGGAAACACCATATATTTT,CAWRKGGNTIYF
TRBJ1-1,-,TRBV2,-,15,TGTGCCAGCCGGGAAACGGCAGGGTGGAATCCTGAAGCTTTCTTT,CASRETAGWNPEAFF
TRBJ2-7,-,TRBV10-2,-,14,TGCGCCAGCAGTATTCGGCAGGGTTGGAACGAGCAGTACTTC,CASSIRQGWNEQYF
TRBJ1-4,TRBD1,TRBV2,-,17,TGTGCCAGCAGGGGACAGGGGGCTCGGGCAACTAATGAAAAACTGTTTTTT,CASRGQGARATNEKLFF
TRBJ1-5,-,TRBV28,-,12,TGTGCCAGCAGTTTGAGGGGTCAGCCCCAGCATTTT,CASSLRGQPQHF
TRBJ2-3,-,TRBV13,-,17,TGTGCCAGCAGCCCAGGAGGGAGAGGGGTCCGCACAGATACGCAGTATTTT,CASSPGGRGVRTDTQYF
TRBJ1-2,-,TRBV2,few,13,TGTGCCAGCAGTGATGGGTTAATCTATGGCTACACCTTC,CASSDGLIYGYTF
TRBJ2-2,-,TRBV27,-,12,TGTGCCAGCAGCATTAGCGGCGGGGAGCTGTTTTTT,CASSISGGELFF
TRBJ1-3,TRBD1,TRBV6-1,-,15,TGTGCCAGCAGTGGTGGGACAGGGGCTGGAAACACCATATATTTT,CASSGGTGAGNTIYF
TRBJ2-7,-,TRBV4-1,-,15,TGCGCCAGCAGCCAAGTTCGGGCAGGGGGGTACGAGCAGTACTTC,CASSQVRAGGYEQYF
TRBJ2-1,-,TRBV15,-,14,TGTGCCACCAGCAGAGGACTAGGAGGCAATGAGCAGTTCTTC,CATSRGLGGNEQFF
TRBJ1-5,-,TRBV13,few,14,TGTGCCAGCAGCTCCAGGGGTAGGAATCAGCCCCAGCATTTT,CASSSRGRNQPQHF
TRBJ2-1,-,TRBV6-1,-,12,TGTGCCAGCAGTCCGGACTGGGACAAGCAGTTCTTC,CASSPDWDKQFF
TRBJ2-3,-,TRBV7-2,-,15,TGTGCCAGCAGTCAGGGGGGGTTCAGCACAGATACGCAGTATTTT,CASSQGGFSTDTQYF
TRBJ2-3,-,TRBV30,-,13,TGTGCCTGGGGGGCCTTGGGCACAGATACGCAGTATTTT,CAWGALGTDTQYF
TRBJ2-7,TRBD1,TRBV4-2,-,15,TGTGCCAGCAGCCGCCTGGGACAGGGGAACTACGAGCAGTACTTC,CASSRLGQGNYEQYF